Listed here are 25 T cell receptor beta chains from one sample, sequenced in a study of T cell repertoires in cytomegalovirus infection. These receptors have no identified antigens. TCRdb called the reads again in MiXCR, with one record for every CDR3 protein. Among about 470,000 distinct CDR3 sequences listed, roughly 42% were seen once. Specimen: cultured PBMCs, collected from culture after CMV antigen stimulation. The source of these receptors is a human donor in good health (CMV status not recorded). Some clones in this sample may be carry-over from other donors' samples.

The V call is TRBV15, the J call TRBJ2-2; D is perhaps TRBD2 (5 bases). The CDR3 covers 19 residues. V was cut by 2 bases and J by 7 bases, with 26 bases left in between. Germline loops: CDR1 LNHNV, CDR2 YYDKDF (reference sequence). The CDR3, as DNA: TGTGCCACCAGCAGATACTTAGGTCCGGGTTCTACTAGACTCGGGGAGCTGTTTTTT. Translating gives CATSRYLGPGSTRLGELFF.

V and J are TRBV20-1 and TRBJ2-2; D is unclear. Looked up from germline, CDR1 is DFQATT and CDR2 is SNEGSKA (reference sequence). V dropped 0 bases and J dropped 4 bases, with 15 bases sitting between them. CDR3 length: 16 amino acids. CDR3 loop: CSARDLGPWATGELFF. The CDR3 DNA reads TGCAGTGCTAGAGACTTGGGCCCCTGGGCCACCGGGGAGCTGTTTTTT.

The CDR3 nucleotides read TGTGCCAGCAGAAGAAAGCCCCGGGTCGCCTATCAGCCCCAGCATTTT. This codes for CASRRKPRVAYQPQHF. The chain employs TRBV6-5 and TRBJ1-5, with no clear D. From germline, CDR1 is MNHEY and CDR2 SVGAGI. The CDR3 runs to 16 residues. The ends were cut back, 6 bases at V and 5 bases at J, with 20 bases in the middle.

V usage is TRBV20-1 and J usage is TRBJ2-3; 7 nucleotides line up with TRBD2. V was pared by 4 bases and J by 5 bases, with 12 bases of the junction left unmatched. Germline V gene lookup returns CDR1 DFQATT and CDR2 SNEGSKA (reference sequence). The length of the CDR3 is 15 residues. In DNA form, the CDR3 reads TGCAGTGCTAAGCCCGGGACTACCTACGTAGATACGCAGTATTTT. This codes for CSAKPGTTYVDTQYF.

This clonotype has only a few counts. V is TRBV19 and J is TRBJ2-1; D ambiguous. CDR1 is LNHDA, CDR2 SQIVND, per germline (reference sequence). V lost 1 base, J lost 15 bases, and 13 bases lay in between. This CDR3 has 12 amino acids. CDR3 nucleotides: TGTGCCAGTAGTATAGGAAACCGACGTCGGTTCTTC. This sequence encodes CASSIGNRRRFF. Using reference TRBV19 and TRBJ2-1 for the parts outside the CDR3, the full variable domain is DGGITQSPKYLFRKEGQNVTLSCEQNLNHDAMYWYRQDPGQGLRLIYYSQIVNDFQKGDIAEGYSVSREKKESFPLTVTSAQKNPTAFYLCASSIGNRRRFFGPGTRLTVL.

This clonotype was seen at least ten times. Sequence at one end of the junction differs from germline and may be a read error. The rearrangement joins TRBV5-1 to TRBJ2-7; D might be TRBD2 (5 bases). The germline gives CDR1 SGHRS, CDR2 YFSETQ. This CDR3 spans 14 amino acids. CDR3 coding DNA: TGTGCCAGCAGCTTAGAAGGCGGGTCCTACGAGCAGTACTTC. Protein: CASSLEGGSYEQYF.

This sequence joins TRBV7-9 and TRBJ2-7; D is possibly TRBD1 (5 bases). CDR1 and CDR2 from the germline V gene are SEHNR and FQNEAQ (reference sequence). With 2 bases removed from V and 1 base from J, the gap between germline ends came to 12 bases. This CDR3 is built from 15 residues. CDR3 bases: TGTGCCAGCAGCTTACGGCAGGGAATGTCCTACGAGCAGTACTTC. Its protein is CASSLRQGMSYEQYF.

The chain links TRBV7-6 to TRBJ2-1; perhaps TRBD2 as D (5 bases). The V and J ends lost 5 bases and 8 bases respectively, with 19 bases between them. The CDR3 has 15 residues. The germline gives CDR1 SGHVS, CDR2 FNYEAQ. The CDR3 nucleotides are TGTGCCAGCAGCCCCCCGAGCGGCGGGCCGGATGAGCAGTTCTTC. Amino acids: CASSPPSGGPDEQFF.

This clonotype was counted a few times. The V gene is TRBV10-3, the J gene TRBJ2-7, with 12 bases aligning to TRBD1. Per the germline V gene, CDR1 is ENHRY and CDR2 is SYGVKD. The ends lost 3 bases at V and 5 bases at J; junction bases unmatched: 8. The CDR3 has 16 amino acids. In DNA, the CDR3 is TGTGCCATCAGTGACGGGACAGGGGGCGTCATCGACGAGCAGTACTTC. Its protein is CAISDGTGGVIDEQYF.

The rearrangement uses TRBV12-5 and TRBJ2-1; D not resolved. Germline V gene lookup returns CDR1 LGHNT and CDR2 FRNRAP. The CDR3 extends over 12 amino acids. The ends were cut back, 8 bases at V and 8 bases at J, with 13 bases in the middle. The CDR3 spells CASSRPVDEQFF. As DNA, the CDR3 is TGTGCTAGTTCGCGTCCAGTTGATGAGCAGTTCTTC. Based on the CDR3 plus reference TRBV12-5 and TRBJ2-1, the full variable domain is DARVTQTPRHKVTEMGQEVTMRCQPILGHNTVFWYRQTMMQGLELLAYFRNRAPLDDSGMPKDRFSAEMPDATLATLKIQPSEPRDSAVYFCASSRPVDEQFFGPGTRLTVL.

The genes are TRBV20-1 and TRBJ1-2; D unclear. CDR1 DFQATT and CDR2 SNEGSKA come from the germline V gene (reference sequence). This CDR3 comprises 11 residues. The V and J ends lost 2 bases and 5 bases respectively, with 6 bases between them. As DNA, the CDR3 is TGCAGTGCTAGAACAGTTTATGGCTACACCTTC. It encodes CSARTVYGYTF.

V and J are TRBV6-1 and TRBJ2-7; no definite D call. V shed 2 bases and J shed 4 bases, with 9 bases lying between them. This CDR3 comprises 13 residues. CDR1 MNHNS and CDR2 SASEGT come from the germline V gene. The CDR3: CASSEYRLYEQYF. Written as DNA, the CDR3 is TGTGCCAGCAGTGAATACCGGCTATACGAGCAGTACTTC.

The CDR3, as DNA: TGCGCCAGCAGCCTCGGACTAGCGGGAGGGTTACAAGAGACCCAGTACTTC. Translation: CASSLGLAGGLQETQYF. This sequence joins TRBV5-1 and TRBJ2-5; 15 positions agree with TRBD2. The J segment lost 2 bases and the V segment lost 4 bases, leaving 6 bases of the junction unmatched. CDR1 is SGHRS and CDR2 is YFSETQ in the germline V gene. The CDR3 runs to 17 residues.

V gene TRBV4-2 combines with J gene TRBJ2-1, with TRBD2 matching over 10 bases. V lost 4 bases to trimming and J lost 4 bases; unmatched junction nucleotides: 7. The CDR3 has 16 residues. The germline V gene encodes CDR1 LGHNA and CDR2 YNFKEQ. The CDR3 protein is CASSPHLAGAYNEQFF. In DNA, the CDR3 is TGTGCCAGCAGCCCCCATCTAGCGGGGGCATACAATGAGCAGTTCTTC.

The rearrangement links TRBV7-2 to TRBJ2-5; D is ambiguous. This CDR3 has 14 amino acids. V lost 4 bases and J 5 bases, leaving 14 bases between the germline ends. Germline loops: CDR1 SGHTA, CDR2 FQGNSA. The CDR3 DNA reads as TGTGCCAGCAGCTCAATCGGCGCTCCTGAGACCCAGTACTTC. It translates to CASSSIGAPETQYF.

The J gene is TRBJ2-2, the V gene TRBV18; 7 positions match TRBD1. The V gene end was trimmed by 4 bases and the J gene end by 2 bases; junction bases not matched to a gene: 10. Germline loops: CDR1 KGHSH, CDR2 LQKENI. This CDR3 contains 17 residues. CDR3 sequence (DNA): TGTGCCAGCTCACGGACCACAATAGGGGGCAACACCGGGGAGCTGTTTTTT. This encodes CASSRTTIGGNTGELFF.

The V call is TRBV12-3 or TRBV12-4, the J call TRBJ1-2; D is perhaps TRBD1 (5 bases). CDR3 length equals 14 residues. V lost 5 bases, J lost 0 bases, and 10 bases lay in between. The CDR3 here is CASSQRGTNYGYTF. The CDR3 coding sequence is TGTGCCAGCAGTCAGAGGGGAACTAACTATGGCTACACCTTC.

This rearrangement joins TRBV4-1 to TRBJ1-5; 9 bases align to TRBD1. The CDR3 loop spans 14 amino acids. The germline V gene has CDR1 MGHRA and CDR2 YSYEKL. The trim removed 2 bases at V and 6 bases at J, leaving 2 bases unmatched. CDR3 nucleotide sequence: TGCGCCAGCAGCCAACCGGGACAGGGTCAGCCCCAGCATTTT. Translated: CASSQPGQGQPQHF.

This clonotype was counted between two and nine times. The V gene is TRBV10-3, the J gene TRBJ2-1, with TRBD2 matching 9 bases. The ends lost 2 bases at V and 5 bases at J; junction bases unmatched: 7. Germline V gene sequence: CDR1 ENHRY, CDR2 SYGVKD. CDR3 size: 16 residues. CDR3 nucleotide sequence: TGTGCCATCAGTGAGCCCGTAGCGGGAGAGAACAATGAGCAGTTCTTC. The encoded protein is CAISEPVAGENNEQFF.

This clonotype came up many times. The chain has TRBV7-2 and TRBJ2-5; 11 nucleotides agree with TRBD2. The CDR3 covers 14 residues. V lost 3 bases to trimming and J lost 5 bases; unmatched junction nucleotides: 2. Germline CDR1 SGHTA, CDR2 FQGNSA. In DNA form, the CDR3 reads TGTGCCAGCAGCTTCCGACTAGCGGGGGAGACCCAGTACTTC. As protein: CASSFRLAGETQYF.

The rearrangement links TRBV4-1 to TRBJ2-7; 7 bases match TRBD1. Germline CDR1 and CDR2: MGHRA and YSYEKL. J lost 1 base, V lost 0 bases, and 3 bases had no gene match. The CDR3 sequence is 15 residues long. The CDR3 DNA is TGCGCCAGCAGCCAAGAAGGGGACAGATCCTACGAGCAGTACTTC. Protein: CASSQEGDRSYEQYF.

V is TRBV7-2 and J is TRBJ2-5; 7 nucleotides align to TRBD1. The CDR3 totals 15 residues. The germline CDR1 and CDR2 sequences are SGHTA and FQGNSA. Germline trimming cut 7 bases from V and 1 base from J; bases unmatched to any gene: 9. The chain's CDR3 is CASTPRQGAQETQYF. Written as DNA, the CDR3 is TGTGCCAGCACCCCCAGACAGGGAGCCCAAGAGACCCAGTACTTC.

Note on this clonotype: One end of the junction does not line up with germline, which may come from a read error. The rearrangement links TRBV20-1 to TRBJ2-4, with 11 nucleotides matching TRBD2. Germline CDR1 is DFQATT and CDR2 is SNEGSKA (reference sequence). The CDR3 length is 12 residues. The CDR3 here is CSASRLAGGRNF. CDR3 nucleotide sequence: TGCAGTGCTAGCAGGCTAGCGGGGGGTCGGAACTTC.

The J gene is TRBJ2-7, the V gene TRBV7-6; 7 bases match TRBD2. The J segment lost 5 bases and the V segment lost 6 bases, leaving 7 bases of the junction unmatched. Germline CDR1 and CDR2: SGHVS and FNYEAQ. This CDR3 comprises 13 residues. The CDR3 DNA sequence: TGTGCCAGCAGTCGATTGGGGGGGAACGAGCAGTACTTC. Its translation: CASSRLGGNEQYF.

This chain joins TRBV15 and TRBJ2-1; tentatively, D is TRBD2 (6 bases). Germline values: CDR1 LNHNV, CDR2 YYDKDF (reference sequence). Trimming removed 0 bases from V and 3 bases from J, with 9 bases in between. The CDR3 is made up of 15 amino acids. For the CDR3, the DNA is TGTGCCACCAGCAGAGATGCGGGGAACTACAATGAGCAGTTCTTC. Its protein is CATSRDAGNYNEQFF.